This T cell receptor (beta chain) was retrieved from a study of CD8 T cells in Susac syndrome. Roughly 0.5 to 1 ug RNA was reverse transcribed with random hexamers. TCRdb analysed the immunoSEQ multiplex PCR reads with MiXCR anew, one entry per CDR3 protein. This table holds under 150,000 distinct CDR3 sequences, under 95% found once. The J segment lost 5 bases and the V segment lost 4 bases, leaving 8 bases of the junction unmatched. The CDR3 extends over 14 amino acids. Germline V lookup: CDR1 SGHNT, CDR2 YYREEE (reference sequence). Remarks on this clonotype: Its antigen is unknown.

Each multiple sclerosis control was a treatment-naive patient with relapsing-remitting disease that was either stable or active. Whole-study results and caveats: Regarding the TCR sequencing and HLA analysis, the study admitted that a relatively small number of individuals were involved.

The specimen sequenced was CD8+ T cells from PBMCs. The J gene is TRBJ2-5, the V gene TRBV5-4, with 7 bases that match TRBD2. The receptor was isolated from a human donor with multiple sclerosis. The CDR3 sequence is CASSPSGMWETQYF. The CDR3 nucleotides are TGTGCCAGCAGCCCCAGCGGGATGTGGGAGACCCAGTACTTC.